These T cell receptor beta chains were read from a single sample in a study of glioma-infiltrating T cells. TCRdb redid the calling of the multiplex PCR reads with MiXCR, one entry per CDR3 protein. The sample contains more than 95,000 distinct CDR3 sequences, less than 30% of which appear only once. Material: glioma tissue, nonneoplastic brain tissue, or PBMCs (not recorded which). These receptors were obtained from a human donor with low-grade glioma or glioblastoma, undergoing nonglioma brain surgery, or in good health (not recorded which). Both conserved end residues are part of each CDR3. The order of the fields is clone size, D gene, V gene, J gene, CDR3 DNA, CDR3 protein. D genes are given only for firm matches. Size is omitted from some rows. Given values are once, few, many or a class for expanded clones.

abundance: -; d_gene: TRBD1; v_gene: TRBV4-3; j_gene: TRBJ1-2; CDR3nt: TGCGCCAGCAGCTGGACAGGGGAGAATGGCTACACCTTC; CDR3aa: CASSWTGENGYTF
abundance: few; d_gene: TRBD1; v_gene: TRBV30; j_gene: TRBJ2-7; CDR3nt: TGTGCCTGGAGCGGACAGGGTTTGAGCGAGCAGTACTTC; CDR3aa: CAWSGQGLSEQYF
abundance: many; d_gene: TRBD1; v_gene: TRBV20-1; j_gene: TRBJ1-3; CDR3nt: TGCAGTGCCATTTTACACCGGACAGGCGGAAACACCATATATTTT; CDR3aa: CSAILHRTGGNTIYF
abundance: -; d_gene: -; v_gene: TRBV3-1; j_gene: TRBJ1-1; CDR3nt: TGTGCCAGCAGCCAAGCTGAGCCCTCAAACACTGAAGCTTTCTTT; CDR3aa: CASSQAEPSNTEAFF
abundance: many; d_gene: -; v_gene: TRBV20-1; j_gene: TRBJ1-6; CDR3nt: TGCAGTGCTTCGCACACGAGCACCGAGAATTCACCCCTCCACTTT; CDR3aa: CSASHTSTENSPLHF
abundance: many; d_gene: -; v_gene: TRBV6-1; j_gene: TRBJ1-1; CDR3nt: TGTGCCAGCACCCAGGGGCTGGGCACTGAAGCTTTCTTT; CDR3aa: CASTQGLGTEAFF
abundance: few; d_gene: -; v_gene: TRBV2; j_gene: TRBJ2-7; CDR3nt: TGTGCCAGCGGGAGTCAGGGGTCCGAGCAGTACTTC; CDR3aa: CASGSQGSEQYF
abundance: few; d_gene: -; v_gene: TRBV18; j_gene: TRBJ1-6; CDR3nt: TGTGCCAGCTCAGGAAGCCCCCAATATAATTCACCCCTCCACTTT; CDR3aa: CASSGSPQYNSPLHF
abundance: -; d_gene: -; v_gene: TRBV29-1; j_gene: TRBJ2-3; CDR3nt: TGCAGCGTTGGGAGGACTAGCACAGATACGCAGTATTTT; CDR3aa: CSVGRTSTDTQYF
abundance: -; d_gene: -; v_gene: TRBV11-2; j_gene: TRBJ1-3; CDR3nt: TGTACCAGCAGCTTAGCACCTGGAAACACCATATATTTT; CDR3aa: CTSSLAPGNTIYF
abundance: many; d_gene: -; v_gene: TRBV7-2; j_gene: TRBJ2-5; CDR3nt: TGTGCCAGCAGCTTCGGGCTACAAGAGACCCAGTACTTC; CDR3aa: CASSFGLQETQYF
abundance: -; d_gene: -; v_gene: TRBV29-1; j_gene: TRBJ2-5; CDR3nt: TGCAGCCAGTATACGGCCTCCGGGGGCCAAGAGACCCAGTACTTC; CDR3aa: CSQYTASGGQETQYF
abundance: -; d_gene: -; v_gene: TRBV19; j_gene: TRBJ1-4; CDR3nt: TGTGCCAGTAGCATTAGAAGTGCAACTAATGAAGAACTGTTTTTT; CDR3aa: CASSIRSATNEELFF
abundance: many; d_gene: -; v_gene: TRBV27; j_gene: TRBJ1-5; CDR3nt: TGTGCCAGCAGTTCAAATCCAGGGACCCGCCGTCAGCCCCAGCATTTT; CDR3aa: CASSSNPGTRRQPQHF
abundance: many; d_gene: -; v_gene: TRBV6-1; j_gene: TRBJ1-5; CDR3nt: TGTGCCAGCAGTTCCGATGGGGGAAATCAGCCCCAGCATTTT; CDR3aa: CASSSDGGNQPQHF
abundance: -; d_gene: -; v_gene: TRBV29-1; j_gene: TRBJ2-1; CDR3nt: TGCAGCACCTCCAGAACAGGGTATAACTCCTACAATGAGCAGTTCTTC; CDR3aa: CSTSRTGYNSYNEQFF
abundance: -; d_gene: TRBD1; v_gene: TRBV2; j_gene: TRBJ2-7; CDR3nt: TGTGCCAGCAAGAAAGGACAGGGAGCCTACGAGCAGTACTTC; CDR3aa: CASKKGQGAYEQYF
abundance: -; d_gene: TRBD2; v_gene: TRBV7-3; j_gene: TRBJ2-3; CDR3nt: TGTGCCAGCAGCTTTGGGAGCGGGGGTGGGGATACGCAGTATTTT; CDR3aa: CASSFGSGGGDTQYF
abundance: many; d_gene: -; v_gene: TRBV6-1; j_gene: TRBJ1-5; CDR3nt: TGTGCCAGCAGTAGGACGATAGGTCAGCCCCAGCATTTT; CDR3aa: CASSRTIGQPQHF
abundance: -; d_gene: -; v_gene: TRBV4-2; j_gene: TRBJ2-2; CDR3nt: TGTGCCACCAGGCCGGGGCCCGGGGAGCTGTTTTTT; CDR3aa: CATRPGPGELFF
abundance: many; d_gene: -; v_gene: TRBV24-1; j_gene: TRBJ2-3; CDR3nt: TGTGCCACCGCGGCGGCCGGGACAGATACGCAGTATTTT; CDR3aa: CATAAAGTDTQYF
abundance: many; d_gene: TRBD1; v_gene: TRBV24-1; j_gene: TRBJ1-2; CDR3nt: TGTGCCACCAGTGACCCTGGACAGGGCCTGAACTATGGCTACACCTTC; CDR3aa: CATSDPGQGLNYGYTF
abundance: few; d_gene: TRBD1; v_gene: TRBV5-1; j_gene: TRBJ1-2; CDR3nt: TGCGCCAGCAGCTCGGGACAGGGAAACTATGGCTACACCTTC; CDR3aa: CASSSGQGNYGYTF
abundance: -; d_gene: -; v_gene: TRBV24-1; j_gene: TRBJ2-3; CDR3nt: TGTGCCACCAGTGATTTTAGAGCGGCGGATACGCAGTATTTT; CDR3aa: CATSDFRAADTQYF
abundance: few; d_gene: TRBD2; v_gene: TRBV7-9; j_gene: TRBJ2-7; CDR3nt: TGTGCCAGCGGAACTAGCGGGGGGACCTACGAGCAGTACTTC; CDR3aa: CASGTSGGTYEQYF
abundance: many; d_gene: -; v_gene: TRBV6-2/TRBV6-3; j_gene: TRBJ2-7; CDR3nt: TGTGCCAGCACCCAAGGGGGGACCGCATCCTACGAGCAGTACTTC; CDR3aa: CASTQGGTASYEQYF
abundance: many; d_gene: -; v_gene: TRBV27; j_gene: TRBJ2-7; CDR3nt: TGTGCCAGCAGTTTATCTCCGGGAGCAAAAGGCTACGAGCAGTACTTC; CDR3aa: CASSLSPGAKGYEQYF
abundance: -; d_gene: -; v_gene: TRBV4-1; j_gene: TRBJ2-2; CDR3nt: TGCGCCAGCAGCCATCTCGGCCAGACCGAGAACACCGGGGAGCTGTTTTTT; CDR3aa: CASSHLGQTENTGELFF
abundance: -; d_gene: TRBD2; v_gene: TRBV7-2; j_gene: TRBJ2-1; CDR3nt: TGTGCCAGCAGCTTAAGCGGGGGGGCCCCATACAATGAGCAGTTCTTC; CDR3aa: CASSLSGGAPYNEQFF
abundance: many; d_gene: -; v_gene: TRBV6-1; j_gene: TRBJ1-1; CDR3nt: TGTGCCAGCAGCCTCCTTCGGGAGAACACTGAAGCTTTCTTT; CDR3aa: CASSLLRENTEAFF
abundance: -; d_gene: -; v_gene: TRBV30; j_gene: TRBJ2-3; CDR3nt: TGTGCCTGGAGTGTACTGGCTAGCACAGATACGCAGTATTTT; CDR3aa: CAWSVLASTDTQYF
abundance: many; d_gene: TRBD1; v_gene: TRBV6-1; j_gene: TRBJ2-1; CDR3nt: TGTGCCAGCAGTGCTCCGGGACAGGAGGACAATGAGCAGTTCTTC; CDR3aa: CASSAPGQEDNEQFF
abundance: many; d_gene: TRBD1; v_gene: TRBV28; j_gene: TRBJ1-5; CDR3nt: TGTGCCAGCAGCATCCCGGGACAGGGCGCTCAGCCCCAGCATTTT; CDR3aa: CASSIPGQGAQPQHF
abundance: many; d_gene: -; v_gene: TRBV15; j_gene: TRBJ1-6; CDR3nt: TGTGCCACCAGCTCCCCGGGATCACCCCTCCACTTT; CDR3aa: CATSSPGSPLHF
abundance: once; d_gene: TRBD2; v_gene: TRBV7-2; j_gene: TRBJ2-7; CDR3nt: TGTGCCAGCAGCTTATTTAGCGGGGCCGTATACGAGCAGTACTTC; CDR3aa: CASSLFSGAVYEQYF
abundance: many; d_gene: -; v_gene: TRBV7-2; j_gene: TRBJ2-5; CDR3nt: TGTGCCAGCAGCCTGAGACACCTCCAAGAGACCCAGTACTTC; CDR3aa: CASSLRHLQETQYF
abundance: once; d_gene: TRBD2; v_gene: TRBV6-5; j_gene: TRBJ2-1; CDR3nt: TGTGCCAGCAGTTACTGCGGTAGCGGGGTGGATCCCAATGAGCAGTTCTTC; CDR3aa: CASSYCGSGVDPNEQFF
abundance: few; d_gene: -; v_gene: TRBV20-1; j_gene: TRBJ1-3; CDR3nt: TGCAGTGCTACGGACACCACTGGGGGATTCTCTGGAAACACCATATATTTT; CDR3aa: CSATDTTGGFSGNTIYF
abundance: many; d_gene: TRBD2; v_gene: TRBV28; j_gene: TRBJ2-3; CDR3nt: TGTGCCAGCACTGGGACTAGGAAGGATACGCAGTATTTT; CDR3aa: CASTGTRKDTQYF
abundance: -; d_gene: -; v_gene: TRBV5-6; j_gene: TRBJ1-2; CDR3nt: TGTGCCAGCAGTTTGGACGGGGACTATGGCTACACCTTC; CDR3aa: CASSLDGDYGYTF
abundance: many; d_gene: -; v_gene: TRBV6-1; j_gene: TRBJ2-5; CDR3nt: TGTGCCAGCAGTCCAGGGCTTCAGGGGGAGACCCAGTACTTC; CDR3aa: CASSPGLQGETQYF
abundance: -; d_gene: TRBD1; v_gene: TRBV12-3/TRBV12-4; j_gene: TRBJ1-2; CDR3nt: TGTGCCAGCCGACGCGGGACAGAGGTGTTAGGCTACACCTTC; CDR3aa: CASRRGTEVLGYTF
abundance: -; d_gene: -; v_gene: TRBV12-3/TRBV12-4; j_gene: TRBJ1-1; CDR3nt: TGTGCCAGCAGTGAACAGGGAACCAGCACTGAAGCTTTCTTT; CDR3aa: CASSEQGTSTEAFF
abundance: many; d_gene: -; v_gene: TRBV20-1; j_gene: TRBJ1-5; CDR3nt: TGCAGTGCTAGACCTACAGTGGTTGGTCAGCCCCAGCATTTT; CDR3aa: CSARPTVVGQPQHF
abundance: few; d_gene: TRBD1; v_gene: TRBV19; j_gene: TRBJ2-2; CDR3nt: TGTGCCACCACTGGGACAGGGGGAGTCGGGGGCACCGGGGAGCTGTTTTTT; CDR3aa: CATTGTGGVGGTGELFF
abundance: many; d_gene: -; v_gene: TRBV2; j_gene: TRBJ1-1; CDR3nt: TGTGCCAGCAGTAGGACATCTCAGGTGAACACTGAAGCTTTCTTT; CDR3aa: CASSRTSQVNTEAFF
abundance: -; d_gene: -; v_gene: TRBV20-1; j_gene: TRBJ2-3; CDR3nt: TGCAATGCTAGAGAAGCGCAACGCACAGATACGCAGTATTTT; CDR3aa: CNAREAQRTDTQYF
abundance: -; d_gene: TRBD2; v_gene: TRBV9; j_gene: TRBJ2-1; CDR3nt: TGTGCCAGCAGCGTCGGGACTAGCGGCTACAATGAGCAGTTCTTC; CDR3aa: CASSVGTSGYNEQFF
abundance: -; d_gene: -; v_gene: TRBV6-2/TRBV6-3; j_gene: TRBJ1-1; CDR3nt: TGTGCCGGCAGTTTTCAACCGGACAGCTACACTGAAGCTTTCTTT; CDR3aa: CAGSFQPDSYTEAFF
abundance: many; d_gene: -; v_gene: TRBV6-2/TRBV6-3; j_gene: TRBJ2-3; CDR3nt: TGTGCCAGCAGTCTCTTACCGAGCACAGATACGCAGTATTTT; CDR3aa: CASSLLPSTDTQYF
abundance: many; d_gene: -; v_gene: TRBV20-1; j_gene: TRBJ2-1; CDR3nt: TGCTCAATGGGACTTTACAATGAGCAGTTCTTC; CDR3aa: CSMGLYNEQFF
abundance: -; d_gene: TRBD2; v_gene: TRBV6-2/TRBV6-3; j_gene: TRBJ2-7; CDR3nt: TGTGCCAGCCGGAGCGGGGGGGCCTACGAGCAGTACTTC; CDR3aa: CASRSGGAYEQYF
abundance: many; d_gene: -; v_gene: TRBV6-1; j_gene: TRBJ1-3; CDR3nt: TGTGCCACCCGGTTCTACTCTGGAAACACCATATATTTT; CDR3aa: CATRFYSGNTIYF
abundance: once; d_gene: -; v_gene: TRBV6-2/TRBV6-3; j_gene: TRBJ2-1; CDR3nt: TGTGCCAGCAGTTACTCGGTAGCGTGGGGCCCTAGGCGTGAGCAGTTCTTC; CDR3aa: CASSYSVAWGPRREQFF
abundance: few; d_gene: TRBD1; v_gene: TRBV5-1; j_gene: TRBJ1-1; CDR3nt: TGCGCCAGCAGCTCCGAAGGACAGGGAGACACTGAAGCTTTCTTT; CDR3aa: CASSSEGQGDTEAFF
abundance: -; d_gene: TRBD1; v_gene: TRBV3-1; j_gene: TRBJ1-4; CDR3nt: TGTGCCAGCAGCGCTCCCGGGACAGGGGATGAAAAACTGTTTTTT; CDR3aa: CASSAPGTGDEKLFF